The 32 T cell receptor beta chains below come from one sample, sequenced in a study of blood T cell repertoires in COVID-19 (TCRdb year 2020). Receptor libraries were prepared by the immunoSEQ multiplex PCR assay. In its TCRdb copy, this immuneACCESS table keeps in-frame sequences only and misses some clones. Where compared with another copy, unresolved V genes explain less than half of these, and the others have no known cause. The sample includes roughly 350,000 clones, with around 89% observed a single time. Around 4% of the sample rests with the top ten. What was sequenced was peripheral blood. These receptors originate from a woman aged 50 to 60 with active or convalescent COVID-19.

V gene TRBV9 combines with J gene TRBJ2-2; TRBD1 aligns across 12 bases. Germline loops: CDR1 SGDLS, CDR2 YYNGEE. CDR3 size: 21 residues. The V gene end was trimmed by 2 bases and the J gene end by 1 base; junction bases not matched to a gene: 15. The CDR3 reads CASSVRDGGQGARGNTGELFF. In DNA, the CDR3 is TGTGCCAGCAGCGTCCGAGATGGGGGACAGGGGGCAAGAGGGAACACCGGGGAGCTGTTTTTT.

The V call is TRBV9, the J call TRBJ2-6; 9 bases line up with TRBD1. The CDR3 consists of 19 residues. Unmatched junction bases numbered 7, after V lost 0 bases and J lost 0 bases. Germline loops: CDR1 SGDLS, CDR2 YYNGEE. CDR3 nucleotides: TGTGCCAGCAGCGTAGCTATAACAGGGGGCAGCTCTGGGGCCAACGTCCTGACTTTC. It codes for CASSVAITGGSSGANVLTF.

CDR3: CASSPWGDSYEQYF. The CDR3 region has the DNA TGTGCCAGCAGCCCGTGGGGGGACTCCTACGAGCAGTACTTC. The genes are TRBV5-4 and TRBJ2-7; maybe TRBD2 (6 bases). The germline gives CDR1 SGHNT, CDR2 YYREEE (reference sequence). With 4 bases removed from V and 0 bases from J, the gap between germline ends came to 11 bases. The CDR3 sequence is 14 residues long. Supplemented by reference TRBV5-4 and TRBJ2-7, the full variable domain reads ETGVTQSPTHLIKTRGQQVTLRCSSQSGHNTVSWYQQALGQGPQFIFQYYREEENGRGNFPPRFSGLQFPNYSSELNVNALELDDSALYLCASSPWGDSYEQYFGPGTRLTVT.

The chain uses TRBV24-1 and TRBJ2-1, with D perhaps matching TRBD2 (7 bases). The germline V gene encodes CDR1 KGHDR and CDR2 SFDVKD. Trimming took 4 bases from V and 1 from J, leaving 13 bases between them. This CDR3 comprises 16 residues. The CDR3 here is CATSEGASGSYNEQFF. In DNA form, the CDR3 reads TGTGCCACCAGTGAGGGGGCTAGCGGTTCCTACAATGAGCAGTTCTTC.

The gene calls are TRBV7-6 and TRBJ2-7; 13 positions match TRBD2. Germline values: CDR1 SGHVS, CDR2 FNYEAQ. The CDR3 has 19 amino acids. Trimming cost V 4 bases and J 4 bases; bases outside gene matches: 16. CDR3 residues: CASSSRLAGGSADYYEQYF. DNA for the CDR3: TGTGCCAGCAGCTCCCGACTAGCGGGAGGTTCGGCGGACTATTACGAGCAGTACTTC.

The rearrangement joins TRBV10-3 to TRBJ1-1; D is unresolved. CDR1 is ENHRY, CDR2 SYGVKD, per germline. The CDR3 runs 11 residues. The V end lost 10 bases, the J end lost 4 bases, and 10 bases lay between the germline ends. CDR3 region: CATQSGTEAFF. CDR3 coding DNA: TGTGCCACCCAGTCGGGCACTGAAGCTTTCTTT.

The V and J genes are TRBV9 and TRBJ1-1; no clear D gene. Trimming stripped 3 bases from V and 4 bases from J, with 10 bases between. CDR3 length: 13 amino acids. Germline V gene sequence: CDR1 SGDLS, CDR2 YYNGEE. CDR3 residues: CASSASAGTEAFF. The CDR3 nucleotides read TGTGCCAGCAGCGCCTCCGCGGGCACTGAAGCTTTCTTT.

The genes are TRBV19 and TRBJ2-1; TRBD2 agrees at 12 bases. J gave up 5 bases and V 3 bases, and 5 bases lay outside the gene matches. Germline CDR1 and CDR2: LNHDA and SQIVND (reference sequence). The CDR3 is made up of 16 amino acids. The CDR3 DNA is TGTGCCAGTAGTATTTTGACTAGCGGGGGCCACAATGAGCAGTTCTTC. Translation: CASSILTSGGHNEQFF.

The chain carries TRBV7-9 and TRBJ1-4, with D possibly matching TRBD1 (6 bases). The CDR3 is 15 residues long. Germline V gene lookup returns CDR1 SEHNR and CDR2 FQNEAQ (reference sequence). V was clipped by 1 base and J by 7 bases, with 13 bases between them. CDR3 sequence: CASSLGGQGIEKLFF. The CDR3, as DNA: TGTGCCAGCAGCTTAGGGGGTCAGGGGATTGAAAAACTGTTTTTT.

The chain combines TRBV4-2 with TRBJ1-2; D possibly corresponds to TRBD1 (5 bases). Germline values: CDR1 LGHNA, CDR2 YNFKEQ. Trimming removed 0 bases at V and 4 bases at J, with 9 bases between. CDR3 length: 14 amino acids. The CDR3 sequence: CASSQDRVPYGYTF. The CDR3 DNA sequence: TGTGCCAGCAGCCAAGACAGGGTACCCTATGGCTACACCTTC.

This clone was seen only a few times. The chain employs TRBV19 and TRBJ2-2, with a possible D match to TRBD2 (6 bases). The CDR3 is made up of 11 amino acids. V was cut by 6 bases and J by 9 bases, with 8 bases left in between. The germline CDR1 and CDR2 sequences are LNHDA and SQIVND (reference sequence). The CDR3 loop is CASREGWELFF. CDR3 DNA sequence: TGTGCCAGTAGGGAGGGGTGGGAGCTGTTTTTT.

This clone was picked up a small number of times. This sequence joins TRBV6-5 and TRBJ2-1, with 8 bases aligning to TRBD1. Germline V gene sequence: CDR1 MNHEY, CDR2 SVGAGI. The CDR3 has 16 residues. The junction had 3 bases not matched to a gene; V was cut back by 1 base and J by 1 base. CDR3 protein: CASSYYWTGSYNEQFF. As DNA, the CDR3 is TGTGCCAGCAGTTACTACTGGACAGGGTCCTACAATGAGCAGTTCTTC.

Regarding this clone: This sample also contains other DNA sequences that code for the same CDR3. V usage is TRBV7-2 and J usage is TRBJ2-3, with TRBD1 as a possible D gene (5 bases). Trimming left V 1 base short and J 0 bases short, with 5 bases between. CDR1 is SGHTA and CDR2 is FQGNSA in the germline V gene. The CDR3 spans 14 residues. The CDR3 bases are TGTGCCAGCAGCTTAGGACAGAGCACAGATACGCAGTATTTT. It encodes CASSLGQSTDTQYF.

The chain uses TRBV7-3 and TRBJ1-2; D is unresolved. The CDR3 contains 16 residues. Germline CDR1 is SGHTA and CDR2 is FQGTGA. V gave up 6 bases and J gave up 2 bases, with 19 bases separating them. In DNA, the CDR3 is TGTGCCAGCAGTCTCTTCGGCGGAAACCTAAACTATGGCTACACCTTC. It specifies CASSLFGGNLNYGYTF.

V gene TRBV28 combines with J gene TRBJ2-1, with D perhaps matching TRBD2 (7 bases). Per germline, CDR1 MDHEN and CDR2 SYDVKM. Trimming took off 2 bases at V and 6 bases at J, with 14 bases between the two ends. The CDR3 consists of 15 residues. Written as DNA, the CDR3 is TGTGCCAGCAGTTTAAGGGGGGACTACCGCAATGAGCAGTTCTTC. Amino acid sequence: CASSLRGDYRNEQFF.

The CDR3 is CASSADRGQEKLFF. The CDR3 region has the DNA TGTGCCAGCAGCGCCGACAGGGGGCAAGAAAAACTGTTTTTT. The chain has TRBV2 and TRBJ1-4; 10 bases are a match to TRBD1. This CDR3 contains 14 residues. Looked up from germline, CDR1 is SNHLY and CDR2 is FYNNEI. V shed 6 bases and J 8 bases; nucleotides not matched to a gene: 6.

J is TRBJ1-1 and V is TRBV28; D may be TRBD1 (6 bases). The CDR3 has 18 residues. Trimming stripped 4 bases from V and 0 bases from J, with 21 bases between. Germline V gives CDR1 MDHEN, CDR2 SYDVKM. Written as DNA, the CDR3 is TGTGCCAGCAGTTCGCCCCCAGGGGTCGAGGGCATGAACACTGAAGCTTTCTTT. It is translated as CASSSPPGVEGMNTEAFF.

Worth noting for this clone: One end of the junction varies from germline; a read error may be responsible. This chain uses TRBV7-7 with TRBJ2-7; TRBD1 matches 12 bases. This CDR3 region has 15 residues. CDR1 SSHAT and CDR2 FNYEAQ come from the germline V gene (reference sequence). The CDR3 bases are TGTGCTAGCAGCTTAGGGACAGGGGGCCAGTACGAGCAGTACTTC. Its translation is CASSLGTGGQYEQYF.

V and J are TRBV3-1 (or the pseudogene TRBV3-2) and TRBJ1-1; tentative D call: TRBD1 (6 bases). The CDR3 loop spans 15 amino acids. V was cut by 3 bases and J by 5 bases, with 16 bases left in between. CDR1 LGHDT and CDR2 YNNKEL come from the germline V gene (reference sequence). In DNA, the CDR3 is TGTGCCAGCAGCCACCTCATGGGGGGGCGAACTGAAGCTTTCTTT. The encoded protein is CASSHLMGGRTEAFF.

This chain uses TRBV4-1 with TRBJ1-3; 9 nucleotides align to TRBD1. In germline, CDR1 is MGHRA, CDR2 YSYEKL. The CDR3 is made up of 17 amino acids. V dropped 0 bases and J dropped 1; count of bases not matched to a gene: 4. The CDR3 sequence is CASSQEGTGPSGNTIYF. Here the CDR3 DNA reads TGCGCCAGCAGCCAAGAAGGGACAGGGCCTTCTGGAAACACCATATATTTT.

This chain joins TRBV24-1 and TRBJ1-3; D is ambiguous. With 6 bases removed from V and 4 bases from J, the gap between germline ends came to 12 bases. Looked up from germline, CDR1 is KGHDR and CDR2 is SFDVKD. The CDR3 covers 14 residues. The CDR3 DNA reads TGTGCCACCAGTCTCGAGTCGCGGGGAAACACCATATATTTT. Its protein is CATSLESRGNTIYF.

This chain joins TRBV7-9 and TRBJ2-2; D call uncertain. V was cut by 2 bases and J by 4 bases, with 2 bases left in between. CDR1 is SEHNR, CDR2 FQNEAQ, per germline (reference sequence). There are 12 residues in the CDR3. CDR3 DNA: TGTGCCAGCAGCTTACTCACCGGGGAGCTGTTTTTT. Translating it yields CASSLLTGELFF.

The V gene is TRBV7-9, the J gene TRBJ1-6; D gene uncertain. CDR1 is SEHNR and CDR2 is FQNEAQ in the germline V gene (reference sequence). The CDR3 is made up of 11 amino acids. V dropped 7 bases and J dropped 8 bases, with 6 bases sitting between them. CDR3 in amino acids: CASTLDSPLHF. CDR3 in DNA: TGTGCCAGCACCCTAGATTCACCCCTCCACTTT.

This sequence joins TRBV7-9 and TRBJ1-2; D perhaps matches TRBD1 (6 bases). Germline V lookup: CDR1 SEHNR, CDR2 FQNEAQ (reference sequence). The length of the CDR3 is 12 residues. V was trimmed by 5 bases and J by 7 bases, leaving 11 bases between them. The DNA of the CDR3 is TGTGCCAGCAGCCCTGGACAGTTTGGCTACACCTTC. This sequence encodes CASSPGQFGYTF.

This clone has more than one count but fewer than ten. The chain links TRBV4-1 to TRBJ2-7; tentatively, D is TRBD2 (6 bases). CDR1 MGHRA and CDR2 YSYEKL come from the germline V gene. Trimming took off 6 bases at V and 3 bases at J, with 15 bases between the two ends. This CDR3 comprises 14 residues. The CDR3 bases are TGCGCCAGCAGTCGGGGACTTGACTTCTACGAGCAGTACTTC. The encoded protein is CASSRGLDFYEQYF.

The chain carries TRBV19 and TRBJ1-2; D is unclear. Germline values: CDR1 LNHDA, CDR2 SQIVND (reference sequence). Trimming took off 4 bases at V and 4 bases at J, with 13 bases between the two ends. The CDR3 length is 14 residues. In DNA form, the CDR3 reads TGTGCCAGTAGTACCTCGAGTATCTTCTATGGCTACACCTTC. Translated: CASSTSSIFYGYTF.

The V call is TRBV6-5, the J call TRBJ1-5, with TRBD1 identical over 7 bases. V lost 8 bases, J lost 3 bases, and 10 bases stayed unmatched. This CDR3 region has 15 residues. CDR1 is MNHEY, CDR2 SVGAGI, per germline. DNA for the CDR3: TGTGCCAGCGGGTATGGACAGGCTCCCAATCAGCCCCAGCATTTT. It is translated as CASGYGQAPNQPQHF.

V and J are TRBV7-3 and TRBJ1-1, with D unresolved. The V gene lost 3 bases and the J gene lost 4 bases, with 9 bases spanning the gap. Germline CDR1 is SGHTA and CDR2 is FQGTGA. The CDR3 covers 13 residues. The CDR3 bases are TGTGCCAGCAGCTTTGGTCCGGGCACTGAAGCTTTCTTT. Its protein product is CASSFGPGTEAFF.

CDR3 nucleotides: TGTGCCAGCAGCTTAGGGGCACTCTCTGGAAACACCATATATTTT. It is translated as CASSLGALSGNTIYF. The chain links TRBV11-2 to TRBJ1-3; D uncertain. The V and J ends lost 1 base and 0 bases respectively, with 7 bases between them. The V gene's germline CDR1 is SGHAT and CDR2 FQNNGV. The CDR3 sequence is 15 residues long.

The rearrangement uses TRBV6-2 or TRBV6-3 and TRBJ1-3, with 7 bases lining up with TRBD1. The V segment lost 6 bases and the J segment 4 bases; nucleotides outside the gene matches: 12. Germline V lookup: CDR1 MNHEY, CDR2 SVGEGT. The length of the CDR3 is 16 residues. CDR3 in amino acids: CASSSPGQAGGNTIYF. As DNA, the CDR3 is TGTGCCAGCAGCTCTCCAGGACAGGCCGGGGGAAACACCATATATTTT.

The V gene is TRBV18, the J gene TRBJ1-1, with TRBD1 matching 8 bases. CDR3 length: 15 residues. CDR1 KGHSH and CDR2 LQKENI come from the germline V gene. The J segment lost 5 bases and the V segment lost 2 bases, leaving 7 bases of the junction unmatched. CDR3 in DNA: TGTGCCAGCTCACCATCTACAGGGGGGGAAACTGAAGCTTTCTTT. Its protein is CASSPSTGGETEAFF.

The chain uses TRBV19 and TRBJ2-7, with 10 bases lining up with TRBD2. The CDR3 loop spans 15 amino acids. The V gene end was trimmed by 3 bases and the J gene end by 3 bases; junction bases not matched to a gene: 5. The V gene's germline CDR1 is LNHDA and CDR2 SQIVND (reference sequence). The CDR3 DNA reads TGTGCCAGTAGTATTGGAGCGGGGGGGAACTACGAGCAGTACTTC. Its translation: CASSIGAGGNYEQYF. Complete variable domain (other parts from reference TRBV19 and TRBJ2-7): DGGITQSPKYLFRKEGQNVTLSCEQNLNHDAMYWYRQDPGQGLRLIYYSQIVNDFQKGDIAEGYSVSREKKESFPLTVTSAQKNPTAFYLCASSIGAGGNYEQYFGPGTRLTVT.